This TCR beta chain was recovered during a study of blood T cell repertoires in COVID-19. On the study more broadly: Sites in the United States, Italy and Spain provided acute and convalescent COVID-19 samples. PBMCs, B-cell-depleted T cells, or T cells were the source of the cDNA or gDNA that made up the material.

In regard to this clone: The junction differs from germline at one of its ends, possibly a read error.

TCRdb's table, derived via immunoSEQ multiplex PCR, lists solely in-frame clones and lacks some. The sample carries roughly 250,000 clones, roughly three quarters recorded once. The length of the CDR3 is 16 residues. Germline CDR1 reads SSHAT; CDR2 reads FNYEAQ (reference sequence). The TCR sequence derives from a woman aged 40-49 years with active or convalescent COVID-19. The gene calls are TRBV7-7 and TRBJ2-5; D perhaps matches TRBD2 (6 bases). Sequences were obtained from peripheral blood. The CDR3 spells CASSLGSRGTQETQYF. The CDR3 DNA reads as TGTGCTAGCAGCTTAGGGTCTCGGGGGACTCAAGAGACCCAGTACTTC.